This T cell receptor beta chain was identified in a study of cytomegalovirus exposure and HLA in healthy donors. Study background: Assignment to the Caucasian-associated ancestry cluster applied to approximately 79% of the approximately 360 genotyped donors.

60 Vbeta and 13 Jbeta primers were used in PCR. TCRdb keeps only in-frame clones here, not all; method: immunoSEQ multiplex PCR. Of 130,000 or so clones detected, 75% appear once; the ten largest clones hold 2.5% to 3.5%. Of note for this clone: Its cognate antigen is unknown.

Findings of the study overall: Researchers reported in a later analysis that common viral pathogens appeared linked to several top clusters. By a later analysis, the bulk of CMV-associated TCR beta chains appeared HLA-restricted.

Germline CDR1 is MNHEY and CDR2 is SVGAGI. The CDR3 spans 14 residues. Trimming shortened V by 6 bases and J by 4 bases, and 12 bases separated the two germline ends. The chain joins TRBV6-5 to TRBJ2-2, with a possible D match to TRBD2 (6 bases). The source of this sequence is a man aged 25-45 years in good health and CMV-seronegative. Sequencing used PBMCs. Here the CDR3 reads CASSQGLITGELFF. CDR3 bases: TGTGCCAGCAGCCAAGGACTAATCACCGGGGAGCTGTTTTTT.